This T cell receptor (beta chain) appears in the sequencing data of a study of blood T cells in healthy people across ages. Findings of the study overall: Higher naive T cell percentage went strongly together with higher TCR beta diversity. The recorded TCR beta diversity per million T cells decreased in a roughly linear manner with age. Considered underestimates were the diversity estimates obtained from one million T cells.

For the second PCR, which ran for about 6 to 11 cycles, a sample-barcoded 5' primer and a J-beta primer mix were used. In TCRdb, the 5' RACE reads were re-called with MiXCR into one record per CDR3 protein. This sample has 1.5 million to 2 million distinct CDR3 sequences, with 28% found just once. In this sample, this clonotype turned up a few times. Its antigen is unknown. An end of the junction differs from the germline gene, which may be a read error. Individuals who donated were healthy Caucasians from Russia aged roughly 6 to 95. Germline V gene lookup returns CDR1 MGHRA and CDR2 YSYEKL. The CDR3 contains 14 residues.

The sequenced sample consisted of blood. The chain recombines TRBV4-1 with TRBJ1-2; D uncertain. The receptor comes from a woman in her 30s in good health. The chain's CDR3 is CANSPLGRENGYTF. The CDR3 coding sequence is TGCGCCAACAGCCCCTTGGGAAGGGAGAATGGCTACACCTTC.